This T cell receptor beta chain stems from a study of blood T cell repertoires in COVID-19. Looking at the study overall: Sites in the United States, Italy and Spain provided acute and convalescent COVID-19 samples. Sources were T cells, B-cell-depleted T cells, or PBMCs; the material itself was cDNA or gDNA.

Germline assignment: CDR1 LNHDA and CDR2 SQIVND (reference sequence). The CDR3 is 14 residues long. J was trimmed by 4 bases and V by 4 bases; bases with no gene match: 5. Data came from immunoSEQ multiplex PCR; TCRdb stores just in-frame clones and leaves some out. The sample yields hundreds of thousands of clones, around nine tenths seen once. Cohort 3 recovered donors had two negative PCRs, clearance, or symptom resolution. Specimen: PBMCs or T cells enriched from blood (not recorded which). The clonotype was recovered from a woman aged 50 to 60 who had recovered from COVID-19. The V gene is TRBV19, the J gene TRBJ2-3, with TRBD1 identical over 7 bases. In DNA, the CDR3 is TGTGCCAGTAGTAAGGACAGGAGAGCAGATACGCAGTATTTT. It codes for CASSKDRRADTQYF. Using reference TRBV19 and TRBJ2-3 for the parts outside the CDR3, the full variable domain is DGGITQSPKYLFRKEGQNVTLSCEQNLNHDAMYWYRQDPGQGLRLIYYSQIVNDFQKGDIAEGYSVSREKKESFPLTVTSAQKNPTAFYLCASSKDRRADTQYFGPGTRLTVL.